A selection of T cell receptor beta chains follows, all from one sample in a study of T cells in Graves' hyperthyroidism and ophthalmopathy. TCRdb reprocessed the multiplex PCR reads with MiXCR, giving one entry per CDR3 protein. The sample lists about 560,000 distinct CDR3 sequences; 46% were seen once. Specimen: peripheral blood or thyroid tissue (not recorded which). The receptors originated from a woman aged 18-29 years with Graves' hyperthyroidism. Both conserved end residues are part of each CDR3. D genes are given only for firm matches. Rows may omit the clone size; those that give it use once, few, many or a size class.

D gene	V gene	J gene	clone size	CDR3 protein	CDR3 DNA
.	TRBV7-6	TRBJ2-5	.	CASSFNYGSQETQYF	TGTGCCAGCAGCTTCAACTACGGGAGTCAAGAGACCCAGTACTTC
TRBD2	TRBV7-9	TRBJ2-7	.	CASRLPGLADSYEQYF	TGTGCCAGCAGGTTACCGGGACTAGCGGATTCCTACGAGCAGTACTTC
TRBD2	TRBV2	TRBJ2-7	.	CASSELDSGRDYEQYF	TGTGCCAGCAGTGAACTCGATAGCGGGAGGGACTACGAGCAGTACTTC
TRBD2	TRBV15	TRBJ2-7	.	CATSRGLAGGDEQYF	TGTGCCACCAGCAGAGGACTAGCGGGAGGCGACGAGCAGTACTTC
TRBD1	TRBV29-1	TRBJ2-7	many	CSVVGQGDEQYF	TGCAGCGTTGTGGGACAGGGGGACGAGCAGTACTTC
.	TRBV12-5	TRBJ1-4	.	CASGPPEKLFF	TGTGCTAGTGGTCCTCCAGAAAAACTGTTTTTT
.	TRBV7-3	TRBJ1-6	.	CASSSPESSYNSPLHF	TGTGCCAGCAGCTCCCCGGAAAGCTCCTATAATTCACCCCTCCACTTT
.	TRBV10-3	TRBJ1-5	.	CPISESVHIGNQPQHF	TGTCCCATCAGTGAGTCGGTTCATATAGGCAATCAGCCCCAGCATTTT
.	TRBV7-2	TRBJ2-7	once	CASRPPGPNYEQYF	TGTGCCAGCAGACCCCCGGGACCAAACTACGAGCAGTACTTC
.	TRBV20-1	TRBJ2-2	few	CSARDEGHGELFF	TGCAGTGCTAGGGACGAGGGTCACGGGGAGCTGTTTTTT
TRBD2	TRBV7-2	TRBJ2-7	.	CASSLVYTSGSYEQYF	TGTGCCAGCAGCTTAGTGTACACTAGCGGGAGTTACGAGCAGTACTTC
.	TRBV6-6	TRBJ2-5	.	CASSSKGIEETQYF	TGTGCCAGCAGTTCGAAGGGGATAGAAGAGACCCAGTACTTC
.	TRBV19	TRBJ1-2	many	CASSIAGTIGYTF	TGTGCCAGTAGTATCGCAGGGACGATAGGCTACACCTTC
TRBD2	TRBV7-9	TRBJ2-5	few	CASSLTSGGPGEQYF	TGTGCCAGCAGCTTGACTAGCGGGGGACCCGGGGAGCAGTACTTC
TRBD2	TRBV11-2	TRBJ2-7	.	CASSLPSGAGGYEQYF	TGTGCCAGCAGCTTACCGAGTGGGGCGGGGGGCTACGAGCAGTACTTC
.	TRBV27	TRBJ2-7	.	CASSLFPRDYEQYF	TGTGCCAGCAGTTTATTTCCCAGGGACTACGAGCAGTACTTC
.	TRBV5-1	TRBJ2-7	few	CASSTTVGGYEQYF	TGCGCCAGCAGCACAACCGTTGGCGGGTACGAGCAGTACTTC
TRBD2	TRBV12-3/TRBV12-4	TRBJ2-7	few	CASARGRYEQYF	TGTGCCAGCGCTCGCGGGAGGTACGAGCAGTACTTC
TRBD2	TRBV2	TRBJ2-7	few	CASRPSGSSYEQYF	TGTGCCAGCAGGCCTAGCGGGAGCTCCTACGAGCAGTACTTC
.	TRBV10-1	TRBJ2-5	.	CASSDRAGPEETQYF	TGCGCCAGCAGTGATCGGGCCGGACCTGAGGAGACCCAGTACTTC
TRBD2	TRBV20-1	TRBJ2-7	once	CSARLAGDRRYF	TGCAGTGCTAGACTAGCGGGAGATCGGCGGTACTTC
.	TRBV19	TRBJ1-5	.	CASSPDVWGFQPQHF	TGTGCCAGTAGCCCAGATGTCTGGGGTTTTCAGCCCCAGCATTTT
.	TRBV12-3/TRBV12-4	TRBJ2-7	.	CASSRGSRGILYEQYF	TGTGCCAGCAGTCGGGGAAGTCGCGGGATTTTATACGAGCAGTACTTC
.	TRBV7-9	TRBJ1-1	.	CASSFGQGNSEAFF	TGTGCCAGCAGCTTTGGGCAGGGAAATTCTGAAGCTTTCTTT
TRBD1	TRBV10-3	TRBJ2-7	.	CAIRPGTGGFEQYF	TGTGCCATCAGGCCGGGGACAGGGGGCTTCGAGCAGTACTTC
TRBD2	TRBV10-3	TRBJ2-7	.	CAISESLAGYEQYF	TGTGCCATCAGTGAGTCGCTAGCGGGGTACGAGCAGTACTTC
.	TRBV9	TRBJ2-5	few	CASNLGSYQETQYF	TGTGCCAGCAACCTAGGATCATACCAAGAGACCCAGTACTTC
.	TRBV7-2	TRBJ2-5	many	CASSLTGQTQYF	TGTGCCAGCAGCTTAACGGGGCAGACCCAGTACTTC
.	TRBV24-1	TRBJ2-1	.	CATGGVPNEQFF	TGTGCCACGGGTGGGGTTCCCAATGAGCAGTTCTTC
TRBD1	TRBV19	TRBJ1-2	.	CASSLLPERTGAGGYTF	TGTGCCAGTAGCCTACTCCCCGAAAGGACAGGGGCCGGTGGCTACACCTTC
.	TRBV7-9	TRBJ1-4	many	CASSRGRTTGEKLFF	TGTGCCAGCAGCCGCGGCAGGACGACGGGGGAAAAACTGTTTTTT
.	TRBV19	TRBJ1-2	.	CASSMGHPLYGYTF	TGTGCCAGTAGTATGGGACACCCGCTCTATGGCTACACCTTC